This entry lists 10 T cell receptor beta chains sequenced from one sample in a study of blood T cell repertoires in COVID-19. Method: immunoSEQ multiplex PCR; TCRdb's copy keeps in-frame clones and lacks some. The data hold over 100,000 clones, with 85% to 90% observed a single time. The sequenced material came from peripheral blood. Every receptor here comes from a man aged 45 to 65 with acute or convalescent COVID-19.

J is TRBJ2-5 and V is TRBV3-1 (or the pseudogene TRBV3-2); weak D call: TRBD2 (5 bases). The germline V gene encodes CDR1 LGHDT and CDR2 YNNKEL (reference sequence). The germline V and J ends were trimmed by 6 bases and 10 bases, with 12 bases remaining between them. CDR3 length: 11 amino acids. The CDR3 DNA follows: TGTGCCAGCAGACTAGACTTTTTCCAGTACTTC. It codes for CASRLDFFQYF.

In nucleotides, the CDR3 is TGTGCCAGCAGGGGGACAGCGCAGCCCCAGCATTTT. Amino acid sequence: CASRGTAQPQHF. The rearrangement uses TRBV2 and TRBJ1-5, with 7 bases aligning to TRBD1. The CDR3 covers 12 residues. V was pared by 6 bases and J by 7 bases, with 3 bases of the junction left unmatched. CDR1 is SNHLY and CDR2 is FYNNEI in the germline V gene.

The gene calls are TRBV5-1 and TRBJ2-1; 7 bases align to TRBD2. The germline CDR1 and CDR2 sequences are SGHRS and YFSETQ. CDR3 length: 15 amino acids. The ends lost 1 base at V and 2 bases at J; junction bases unmatched: 3. Here the CDR3 reads CASSLPGGTYNEQFF. The CDR3 nucleotides read TGCGCCAGCAGCTTGCCGGGAGGCACCTACAATGAGCAGTTCTTC.

V gene TRBV15 combines with J gene TRBJ2-3; 7 bases match TRBD2. The V gene's germline CDR1 is LNHNV and CDR2 YYDKDF (reference sequence). The V gene end was trimmed by 3 bases and the J gene end by 1 base; junction bases not matched to a gene: 4. The CDR3 totals 15 residues. CDR3 sequence: CATSRREFGTDTQYF. CDR3 sequence (DNA): TGTGCCACCAGCAGGCGGGAGTTCGGCACAGATACGCAGTATTTT. The entire variable domain, with the rest obtained from reference TRBV15 and TRBJ2-3, is as follows: DAMVIQNPRYQVTQFGKPVTLSCSQTLNHNVMYWYQQKSSQAPKLLFHYYDKDFNNEADTPDNFQSRRPNTSFCFLDIRSPGLGDTAMYLCATSRREFGTDTQYFGPGTRLTVL.

J is TRBJ2-2 and V is TRBV5-1; D gene unclear. Trimming removed 0 bases from V and 7 bases from J, with 7 bases in between. This CDR3 has 13 residues. Germline CDR1 and CDR2: SGHRS and YFSETQ. For the CDR3, the DNA is TGCGCCAGCAGCTTGGTGGGCAACGGGGAGCTGTTTTTT. Protein sequence: CASSLVGNGELFF.

This clone was detected only a few times. The genes are TRBV6-1 and TRBJ2-7; 7 bases map to TRBD1. The trim removed 1 base at V and 2 bases at J, leaving 11 bases unmatched. The germline V gene encodes CDR1 MNHNS and CDR2 SASEGT. This CDR3 is built from 17 residues. The CDR3 coding sequence is TGTGCCAGCAGTGAAGGCCCAGGACAGGATTTTGCCTACGAGCAGTACTTC. Translating it yields CASSEGPGQDFAYEQYF.

The gene calls are TRBV11-2 and TRBJ1-6; unclear D gene. The V gene's germline CDR1 is SGHAT and CDR2 FQNNGV. The V gene lost 2 bases and the J gene lost 7 bases, with 9 bases spanning the gap. The CDR3 covers 14 residues. The CDR3 DNA follows: TGTGCCAGCAGCTTACAACTGAGGAATTCACCCCTCCACTTT. Translation: CASSLQLRNSPLHF.

This clone has only a few counts. The chain joins TRBV5-1 to TRBJ1-4; 7 positions match TRBD1. The CDR3 sequence is 13 residues long. The germline gives CDR1 SGHRS, CDR2 YFSETQ. Unmatched junction bases numbered 7, after V lost 4 bases and J lost 10 bases. In nucleotides, the CDR3 is TGCGCCAGCAGCCCCCGACAGGGAGGAAAACTGTTTTTT. Amino acid sequence: CASSPRQGGKLFF.

The chain has TRBV28 and TRBJ2-6; no clear D. This CDR3 has 17 residues. The germline V gene has CDR1 MDHEN and CDR2 SYDVKM. Trimming took 2 bases from V and 0 from J, leaving 11 bases between them. The chain's CDR3 is CASSLLAAISGANVLTF. The CDR3, as DNA: TGTGCCAGCAGTTTACTGGCGGCCATCTCTGGGGCCAACGTCCTGACTTTC.

The gene calls are TRBV5-1 and TRBJ2-6; 7 bases are a match to TRBD2. The CDR3 is 16 amino acids. Germline assignment: CDR1 SGHRS and CDR2 YFSETQ. Unmatched junction bases numbered 6, after V lost 5 bases and J lost 1 base. CDR3 bases: TGCGCCAGCAGATCCGGGACTAAGTCTGGGGCCAACGTCCTGACTTTC. This encodes CASRSGTKSGANVLTF. Full variable domain (missing parts from reference TRBV5-1 and TRBJ2-6): KAGVTQTPRYLIKTRGQQVTLSCSPISGHRSVSWYQQTPGQGLQFLFEYFSETQRNKGNFPGRFSGRQFSNSRSEMNVSTLELGDSALYLCASRSGTKSGANVLTFGAGSRLTVL.